What follows is one T cell receptor beta chain and its context. The data stem from a study of T cell changes during pregnancy in multiple sclerosis. The repertoire was sequenced with immunoSEQ multiplex PCR; TCRdb's copy has only in-frame clones and lacks some. This table holds around 62,000 clones, about 88% found once. The CDR3 sequence is 12 residues long. In germline, CDR1 is GTSNPN, CDR2 SVGIG (reference sequence). The J segment lost 3 bases and the V segment lost 1 base, leaving 0 bases of the junction unmatched. This receptor was taken from a female donor with multiple sclerosis, enrolled in a pregnancy study. Specimen: peripheral blood, collected in the first trimester of pregnancy. This sequence joins TRBV30 and TRBJ2-7; 7 bases align to TRBD2. The DNA of the CDR3 is TGTGCCTGGAGTGGGGGGGGCTACGAGCAGTACTTC. It yields the protein CAWSGGGYEQYF.